This is a list of T cell receptor beta chains from one sample in a study of early stage breast cancer tumors. Sequenced by immunoSEQ multiplex PCR; TCRdb stores in-frame clones only, minus some. Of tens of thousands of clones listed, about nine tenths are singletons. Sequencing was done on a sample of blood. The receptors stem from an older person with breast cancer. CDR3s include the opening cysteine and the closing phenylalanine or tryptophan. D genes are given only for firm matches. Size tells how often a clone was seen (once, few, many) or the class of an expanded clone, and some rows leave it out.

size	D	V	J	DNA	CDR3
.	.	TRBV10-2	TRBJ1-1	TGCGCCAGCACCCGACGGAGGGGTGATAAGAGCACTGAAGCTTTCTTT	CASTRRRGDKSTEAFF
.	.	TRBV11-1	TRBJ1-1	TGTGCCAGCAGCTCGAGTGGGAACACTGAAGCTTTCTTT	CASSSSGNTEAFF
.	TRBD2	TRBV4-3	TRBJ2-6	TGCGCCAGCAGCCAGCTAGCGGGGCCAAGCTCTGGGGCCAACGTCCTGACTTTC	CASSQLAGPSSGANVLTF
.	.	TRBV2	TRBJ1-5	TGTGCCAGCAGTGACTCCGACAGGTATCAGCCCCAGCATTTT	CASSDSDRYQPQHF
.	.	TRBV5-1	TRBJ2-7	TGCGCCAGCAGCTCGGGGACTTTTCCCTACGAGCAGTACTTC	CASSSGTFPYEQYF
.	.	TRBV28	TRBJ2-2	TGTGCCAGCAGTTTAATCCGGACCGGGGAGCTGTTTTTT	CASSLIRTGELFF
.	.	TRBV7-2	TRBJ2-1	TGTGCCAGCAGCGTGCGGCGGGGCGGCCATGAGCAGTTCTTC	CASSVRRGGHEQFF
once	.	TRBV5-1	TRBJ2-3	TGCGCCAGCAGCTCGCAGGGCAGCACAGATACGCAGTATTTT	CASSSQGSTDTQYF
.	TRBD1	TRBV10-3	TRBJ1-4	TGTGCCATCAGCTGGGGACAGGGTGATGAAAAACTGTTTTTT	CAISWGQGDEKLFF
.	TRBD1	TRBV11-3	TRBJ1-1	TGTGCCAGCAGCCCTCGCCAGGGGGACACTGAAGCTTTCTTT	CASSPRQGDTEAFF